This TCR beta chain was sequenced for a study of radiation and T cells in renal cell carcinoma. Sequenced by immunoSEQ multiplex PCR; TCRdb stores in-frame clones only, minus some. The table includes about 47,000 clones, roughly 80% detected once. Time point reported: blood 2 weeks post-SBRT. The treatment is: 15 Gy SBRT to primary tumor, nephrectomy 4 weeks later. Radiation-treated patients gave blood at baseline, week 2 and week 4. The tumor was a clear cell renal cell carcinoma. Germline CDR1 reads SGDLS; CDR2 reads YYNGEE. The V gene lost 0 bases and the J gene lost 5 bases, with 12 bases spanning the gap. This CDR3 contains 15 residues. This clone was counted only a few times. Its antigen remains unidentified. Study results and caveats: From baseline, blood top tumor clonotypes peaked at 2 weeks post-radiation. Without pretreatment biopsies, baseline tumor clonotype presence was undetermined.

This specimen was blood, taken from a patient whose treatment included radiotherapy and nephrectomy. This sequence joins TRBV9 and TRBJ1-5, with no clear D. This sequence was found in a woman aged 70-85 years with renal cell carcinoma. The CDR3 spells CASSVAGQIDQPQHF. The CDR3 bases are TGTGCCAGCAGCGTAGCTGGGCAGATTGATCAGCCCCAGCATTTT.